The clone carrying this T cell receptor beta chain was seen ten or more times. The time point denotes: persistent/refractory GD, antithyroid drugs over 5 years with positive TRAb. Generation of the TCR library employed RNA extracted from PBMCs. Graves' disease diagnosis used American Thyroid Association guidelines. The entry originates in a study of regulatory T cells in long-lasting Graves disease. Libraries of TCR beta came from iRepertoire HTBI primers plus Arm-PCR of CDR3 regions. TCRdb re-analysed the multiplex PCR reads in MiXCR, keeping a single row per CDR3 protein. The data show 310,000 or so distinct CDR3 sequences, more than 20% seen once. This receptor was obtained from a female donor with Graves disease. The sequencing here drew on peripheral blood mononuclear cells (PBMCs), taken when the disease was refractory, from a patient treated with antithyroid drugs.

The CDR3, as DNA: TGTGCCAGCAGCTCCCGCGGGGTTGGGGAGACCCAGTACTTC. Translation: CASSSRGVGETQYF. The genes are TRBV11-2 and TRBJ2-5; D is possibly TRBD2 (6 bases). CDR3 length: 14 amino acids. V lost 4 bases, J lost 5 bases, and 14 bases lay in between. Germline assignment: CDR1 SGHAT and CDR2 FQNNGV. The variable domain in full, with the rest retrieved from reference TRBV11-2 and TRBJ2-5, is EAGVAQSPRYKIIEKRQSVAFWCNPISGHATLYWYQQILGQGPKLLIQFQNNGVVDDSQLPKDRFSAERLKGVDSTLKIQPAKLEDSAVYLCASSSRGVGETQYFGPGTRLLVL.